This TCR beta chain comes out of a study of beta chain features in type 1 diabetes. Whole-study findings and limits: High TCR expression in some cells could lead to their over-representation in cDNA sequencing. The study left unresolved whether HLA type influences TCRB rearrangement. The study found moderately but significantly shorter TCRB CDR3s in all four CD4+ subsets of Type 1 diabetes patients. VDJ junctions from type 1 diabetes patients carried fewer insertions and larger deletions.

This CDR3 contains 10 residues. The V end was cut by 6 bases, the J end by 15 bases, with 12 bases between. The germline V gene has CDR1 PRHDT and CDR2 FYEKMQ (reference sequence). Naive, central memory, regulatory and stem cell-like memory cells within the CD4+ compartment were sorted using CD45RO/CCR7/CD25/CD127/CD95/CD27. The isolated RNA, all of it, was reverse transcribed, so expressed TCRB transcripts were what got sequenced. Profiled with immunoSEQ multiplex PCR; TCRdb holds only in-frame clones, not every one. The data contain about 390,000 clones, 9.6% of them seen just once; the ten biggest clones take up 0.6%. A few counts support this clone. Its antigen is not known.

The chain combines TRBV13 with TRBJ2-1; D remains unclear. Sequencing was done on a sample of central memory CD4+ T cells from blood. This receptor was taken from a man between 25 and 39 years old with type 1 diabetes. The CDR3 region has the DNA TGTGCCAGCAGGAGCGCCGACTTGTTCTTC. Its translation is CASRSADLFF. Full variable domain (remainder filled in from reference TRBV13 and TRBJ2-1): AAGVIQSPRHLIKEKRETATLKCYPIPRHDTVYWYQQGPGQDPQFLISFYEKMQSDKGSIPDRFSAQQFSDYHSELNMSSLELGDSALYFCASRSADLFFGPGTRLTVL.